The sequence of this TCR beta chain was determined in a study of blood T cell repertoires in COVID-19. Per germline, CDR1 MDHEN and CDR2 SYDVKM. This CDR3 is 15 amino acids long. Trimming left V 6 bases short and J 7 bases short, with 16 bases between. Libraries were prepared by immunoSEQ multiplex PCR; TCRdb keeps only in-frame clonotypes and omits some of them. Of some 250,000 clones listed, roughly 80% are singletons. Sequences were obtained from peripheral blood. This receptor was taken from a woman aged 80 or over with acute or convalescent COVID-19. V and J are TRBV28 and TRBJ1-6; tentative D call: TRBD1 (6 bases). The CDR3 reads CASSLNDRRNSPLHF. CDR3 DNA sequence: TGTGCCAGCAGCCTTAATGACAGGAGAAATTCACCCCTCCACTTT.